This TCR beta chain was sequenced during a study of blood T cell repertoires in COVID-19. The germline CDR1 and CDR2 sequences are SGHAT and FQNNGV. Trimming pared 1 base from V and 3 bases from J, leaving 7 bases between. This CDR3 has 13 amino acids. Only in-frame clones appear in the TCRdb table, and some are missing; sequencing was by immunoSEQ multiplex PCR. The sample lists approximately 100,000 clones; over 75% were seen once. The sample was peripheral blood. The chain carries TRBV11-2 and TRBJ2-7; no clear D gene. This sequence was found in a woman aged 55-69 years with acute or convalescent COVID-19. CDR3 sequence reads: CASSLGLHYEQYF. CDR3 DNA: TGTGCCAGCAGCTTAGGACTTCACTACGAGCAGTACTTC. Complete variable domain (other parts from reference TRBV11-2 and TRBJ2-7): EAGVAQSPRYKIIEKRQSVAFWCNPISGHATLYWYQQILGQGPKLLIQFQNNGVVDDSQLPKDRFSAERLKGVDSTLKIQPAKLEDSAVYLCASSLGLHYEQYFGPGTRLTVT.